The 24 T cell receptor beta chains given below trace back to one sample, sequenced in a study of blood T cell repertoires in COVID-19. Sequencing used immunoSEQ multiplex PCR; TCRdb keeps in-frame clones, though not all of them. The data contain 300,000 to 400,000 clones, over 70% of them singletons. Sample: peripheral blood. These receptor sequences come from a woman aged 45-59 years with COVID-19, enrolled during active disease.

J is TRBJ2-1 and V is TRBV6-2 or TRBV6-3, with 11 bases identical to TRBD2. Germline V gene sequence: CDR1 MNHEY, CDR2 SVGEGT. The V gene end was trimmed by 2 bases and the J gene end by 6 bases; junction bases not matched to a gene: 3. The CDR3 contains 15 residues. CDR3 sequence: CASSYGLAGGNEQFF. Here the CDR3 DNA reads TGTGCCAGCAGTTACGGTCTAGCGGGAGGCAATGAGCAGTTCTTC.

For the CDR3, the DNA is TGTGCCAGCAGTTTAAGGCGAGCGGGACATCCCAAAAACATTCAGTACTTC. Protein: CASSLRRAGHPKNIQYF. V and J are TRBV27 and TRBJ2-4, with D possibly being TRBD2 (7 bases). Between the trimmed V and J ends, which lost 2 bases and 2 bases, there was a span of 16 bases. Germline CDR1 and CDR2: MNHEY and SMNVEV (reference sequence). The CDR3 sequence is 17 residues long.

The rearrangement links TRBV29-1 to TRBJ2-5; D is possibly TRBD1 (6 bases). Germline V lookup: CDR1 SQVTM, CDR2 ANQGSEA. The CDR3 has 12 amino acids. Deletions cut 7 bases from V and 1 base from J, with 10 bases between. The CDR3 protein is CSAKDSQETQYF. In nucleotides, the CDR3 is TGCAGCGCAAAGGACAGCCAAGAGACCCAGTACTTC.

V is TRBV7-6 and J is TRBJ1-1; the D gene is possibly TRBD1 (5 bases). Trimming took off 4 bases at V and 0 bases at J, with 12 bases between the two ends. This CDR3 comprises 15 residues. Germline CDR1 reads SGHVS; CDR2 reads FNYEAQ. The CDR3 nucleotides are TGTGCCAGCAGCTCCCGTCAGGGAATGAACACTGAAGCTTTCTTT. Translating it yields CASSSRQGMNTEAFF.

This chain uses TRBV27 with TRBJ1-2; D unresolved. From germline, CDR1 is MNHEY and CDR2 SMNVEV (reference sequence). CDR3 size: 19 residues. The ends were cut back, 6 bases at V and 0 bases at J, with 26 bases in the middle. CDR3 residues: CASRSLSSVQSRANYGYTF. CDR3 nucleotide sequence: TGTGCCAGCAGGTCCCTTAGTTCGGTCCAGTCGCGGGCTAACTATGGCTACACCTTC.

J is TRBJ2-7 and V is TRBV27; D unclear. The CDR3 extends over 13 amino acids. V lost 4 bases and J lost 3, with 10 bases in between. The V gene's germline CDR1 is MNHEY and CDR2 SMNVEV (reference sequence). As DNA, the CDR3 is TGTGCCAGCAGTTACTACCTTGGCTACGAGCAGTACTTC. Residues: CASSYYLGYEQYF.

The J gene is TRBJ2-2, the V gene TRBV24-1; D not certain. Germline CDR1 KGHDR, CDR2 SFDVKD. The CDR3 extends over 13 amino acids. The V end was cut by 3 bases, the J end by 6 bases, with 7 bases between. CDR3 amino acids: CATSDRQAGELFF. CDR3 DNA sequence: TGTGCCACCAGTGATCGGCAGGCCGGGGAGCTGTTTTTT.

This clone appeared a few times. The chain has TRBV7-9 and TRBJ2-7; the D gene is possibly TRBD2 (6 bases). Trimming stripped 3 bases from V and 2 bases from J, with 8 bases between. The CDR3 runs 13 residues. Germline values: CDR1 SEHNR, CDR2 FQNEAQ (reference sequence). The CDR3 DNA reads TGTGCCAGCAGCTTGGGGAGGACCTACGAGCAGTACTTC. This codes for CASSLGRTYEQYF.

The chain joins TRBV9 to TRBJ2-2, with D tentatively TRBD2 (7 bases). CDR1 is SGDLS, CDR2 YYNGEE, per germline. The CDR3 consists of 17 residues. Trimming took 4 bases from V and 0 from J, leaving 16 bases between them. This CDR3 reads CASSMRGRGSNTGELFF. CDR3 DNA sequence: TGTGCCAGCAGCATGAGGGGGAGGGGTTCGAACACCGGGGAGCTGTTTTTT. Supplemented by reference TRBV9 and TRBJ2-2, the full variable domain reads DSGVTQTPKHLITATGQRVTLRCSPRSGDLSVYWYQQSLDQGLQFLIQYYNGEERAKGNILERFSAQQFPDLHSELNLSSLELGDSALYFCASSMRGRGSNTGELFFGEGSRLTVL.

The gene calls are TRBV4-2 and TRBJ2-1, with D unclear. Germline V CDR1 and CDR2: LGHNA, YNFKEQ. V was pared by 2 bases and J by 7 bases, with 9 bases between. The CDR3 has 13 residues. CDR3 DNA sequence: TGTGCCAGCAGCCAATTGCAGGCGAATGAGCAGTTCTTC. Translating it yields CASSQLQANEQFF.

In this sample, this clone turned up once. This rearrangement joins TRBV24-1 to TRBJ2-1, with 15 bases identical to TRBD2. V shed 3 bases and J 10 bases; nucleotides not matched to a gene: 3. CDR1 is KGHDR, CDR2 SFDVKD, per germline. This CDR3 is built from 15 residues. The CDR3 reads CATSDAGTSGGEQFF. The CDR3 DNA follows: TGTGCCACCAGTGATGCCGGGACTAGCGGGGGGGAGCAGTTCTTC.

This clone was seen ten or more times. The V gene is TRBV6-5, the J gene TRBJ1-1; 8 bases are shared with TRBD1. CDR3 length: 12 amino acids. Looked up from germline, CDR1 is MNHEY and CDR2 is SVGAGI. V was pared by 6 bases and J by 11 bases, with 8 bases of the junction left unmatched. The CDR3 sequence is CASSPKDRDAFF. Here the CDR3 DNA reads TGTGCCAGCAGCCCAAAGGACAGGGATGCTTTCTTT.

This clone was picked up one time. The CDR3 is CASSLAPPRRESTDTQYF. Written as DNA, the CDR3 is TGTGCCAGCAGCTTAGCCCCCCCAAGGAGGGAAAGCACAGATACGCAGTATTTT. The V call is TRBV11-2, the J call TRBJ2-3; the D gene is possibly TRBD2 (6 bases). CDR1 is SGHAT and CDR2 is FQNNGV in the germline V gene. This CDR3 has 18 amino acids. Trimming removed 1 base from V and 0 bases from J, with 17 bases in between. Full variable domain (remainder filled in from reference TRBV11-2 and TRBJ2-3): EAGVAQSPRYKIIEKRQSVAFWCNPISGHATLYWYQQILGQGPKLLIQFQNNGVVDDSQLPKDRFSAERLKGVDSTLKIQPAKLEDSAVYLCASSLAPPRRESTDTQYFGPGTRLTVL.

The chain uses TRBV20-1 and TRBJ1-2, with no clear D. From germline, CDR1 is DFQATT and CDR2 SNEGSKA (reference sequence). The CDR3 covers 11 residues. V shed 2 bases and J shed 7 bases, with 8 bases lying between them. CDR3 loop: CSARTGGGYTF. The CDR3, as DNA: TGCAGTGCTAGAACGGGTGGTGGCTACACCTTC.

This chain joins TRBV3-1 (or the pseudogene TRBV3-2) and TRBJ1-6, with D maybe TRBD1 (6 bases). The CDR3 length is 14 residues. V lost 6 bases, J lost 5 bases, and 11 bases lay in between. Per germline, CDR1 LGHDT and CDR2 YNNKEL (reference sequence). The CDR3 protein is CASRGHRDNSPLHF. As DNA, the CDR3 is TGTGCCAGCAGGGGACACAGGGATAATTCACCCCTCCACTTT.

The chain links TRBV18 to TRBJ2-1, with D unclear. The CDR3 consists of 15 residues. V gave up 6 bases and J gave up 5 bases, with 17 bases separating them. Germline CDR1 KGHSH, CDR2 LQKENI. The DNA of the CDR3 is TGTGCCAGCTCCCCCACCATTTCTACGAACAATGAGCAGTTCTTC. Amino acids: CASSPTISTNNEQFF.

The chain links TRBV19 to TRBJ1-5; D perhaps matches TRBD1 (5 bases). In germline, CDR1 is LNHDA, CDR2 SQIVND (reference sequence). This CDR3 has 16 amino acids. V was clipped by 1 base and J by 4 bases, with 14 bases between them. CDR3 sequence reads: CASSIVRGVFNQPQHF. The CDR3 DNA sequence: TGTGCCAGTAGTATAGTCCGGGGGGTATTTAATCAGCCCCAGCATTTT.

This clone was observed once. The chain is built from TRBV19 and TRBJ1-2, with D uncertain. Germline CDR1 is LNHDA and CDR2 is SQIVND (reference sequence). This CDR3 has 12 amino acids. V was shortened by 5 bases and J by 5 bases, with 9 bases between the two germline ends. CDR3 residues: CASSVQRYGYTF. The DNA of the CDR3 is TGTGCCAGTAGTGTCCAGCGTTATGGCTACACCTTC.

The chain joins TRBV5-1 to TRBJ2-3; D gene uncertain. The CDR3 has 15 amino acids. Between the trimmed V and J ends, which lost 0 bases and 4 bases, there was a span of 12 bases. Germline V gene data show CDR1 as SGHRS and CDR2 as YFSETQ. The CDR3 DNA is TGCGCCAGCAGCTTGGCGCCAACTTTCCCAGATACGCAGTATTTT. Amino acid sequence: CASSLAPTFPDTQYF.

The chain carries TRBV7-2 and TRBJ1-2; D not certain. Germline V gene sequence: CDR1 SGHTA, CDR2 FQGNSA. The germline V and J ends were trimmed by 1 base and 4 bases, with 7 bases remaining between them. The CDR3 sequence is 13 residues long. The CDR3 region is CASSLGGVYGYTF. The CDR3 bases are TGTGCCAGCAGCTTAGGGGGAGTCTATGGCTACACCTTC.

To note about this clone: Other DNA sequences in this sample translate to the same CDR3. V usage is TRBV3-1 (or the pseudogene TRBV3-2) and J usage is TRBJ1-1; no clear D. The length of the CDR3 is 11 residues. Trimming cost V 4 bases and J 5 bases, with 5 bases left between them. Per germline, CDR1 LGHDT and CDR2 YNNKEL (reference sequence). CDR3 DNA: TGTGCCAGCAGCCCGGGGACTGAAGCTTTCTTT. Its protein product is CASSPGTEAFF.

The gene calls are TRBV11-3 and TRBJ2-7, with 7 positions matching TRBD2. The CDR3 has 16 residues. Germline CDR1 is SGHNT and CDR2 is YENEEA. Trimming cost V 1 base and J 2 bases; bases outside gene matches: 8. CDR3 in amino acids: CASSLVSGGPTYEQYF. The CDR3 DNA reads TGTGCCAGCAGCTTAGTTTCGGGGGGACCCACCTACGAGCAGTACTTC.

The chain links TRBV5-4 to TRBJ2-5; TRBD2 matches at 7 bases. Losses at the gene ends were 3 bases for V and 2 bases for J; bases not matched to a gene: 13. This CDR3 has 17 residues. Per germline, CDR1 SGHNT and CDR2 YYREEE (reference sequence). The CDR3 is CASSSGGAGRGQETQYF. CDR3 sequence (DNA): TGTGCCAGCAGCTCGGGGGGAGCGGGAAGGGGACAAGAGACCCAGTACTTC. The full variable domain, in which reference TRBV5-4 and TRBJ2-5 provide the parts outside the CDR3, is ETGVTQSPTHLIKTRGQQVTLRCSSQSGHNTVSWYQQALGQGPQFIFQYYREEENGRGNFPPRFSGLQFPNYSSELNVNALELDDSALYLCASSSGGAGRGQETQYFGPGTRLLVL.

This clone was detected once. The chain joins TRBV2 to TRBJ1-1; D possibly corresponds to TRBD1 (5 bases). Germline loops: CDR1 SNHLY, CDR2 FYNNEI. The CDR3 consists of 12 residues. CDR3 sequence (DNA): TGTGGATTCAGGGTGGGGGGCACTGAAGCTTTCTTT. As protein: CGFRVGGTEAFF.